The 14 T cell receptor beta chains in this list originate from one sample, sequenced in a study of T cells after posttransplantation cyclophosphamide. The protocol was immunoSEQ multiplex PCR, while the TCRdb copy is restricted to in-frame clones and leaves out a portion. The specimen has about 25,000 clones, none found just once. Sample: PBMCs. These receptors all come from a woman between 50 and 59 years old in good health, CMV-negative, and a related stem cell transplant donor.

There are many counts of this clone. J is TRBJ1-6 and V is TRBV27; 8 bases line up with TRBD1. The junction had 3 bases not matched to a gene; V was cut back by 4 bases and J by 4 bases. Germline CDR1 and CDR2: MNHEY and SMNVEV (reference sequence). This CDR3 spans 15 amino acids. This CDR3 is CASSSQGAYNSPLHF. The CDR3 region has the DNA TGTGCCAGCAGTTCCCAGGGGGCTTATAATTCACCCCTCCACTTT.

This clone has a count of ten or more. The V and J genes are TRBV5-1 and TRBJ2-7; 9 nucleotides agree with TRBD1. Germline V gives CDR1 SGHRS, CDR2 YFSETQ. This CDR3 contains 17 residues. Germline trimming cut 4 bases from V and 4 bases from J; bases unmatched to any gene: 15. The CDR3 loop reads CASSLGILGTGRYEQYF. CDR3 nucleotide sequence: TGCGCCAGCAGCCTTGGAATCTTGGGGACAGGGAGGTACGAGCAGTACTTC.

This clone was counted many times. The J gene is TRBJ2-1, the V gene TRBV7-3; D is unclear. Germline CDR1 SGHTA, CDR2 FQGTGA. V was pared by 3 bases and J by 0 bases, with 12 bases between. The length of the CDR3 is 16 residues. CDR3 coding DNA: TGTGCCAGCAGCTTCGGTCCGGTCGGCTCCTACAATGAGCAGTTCTTC. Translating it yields CASSFGPVGSYNEQFF.

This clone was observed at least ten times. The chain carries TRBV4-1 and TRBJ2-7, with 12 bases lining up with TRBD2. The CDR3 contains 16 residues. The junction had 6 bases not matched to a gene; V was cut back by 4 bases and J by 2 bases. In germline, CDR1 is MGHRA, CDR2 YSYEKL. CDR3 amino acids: CASSLRTSGATYEQYF. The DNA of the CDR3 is TGCGCCAGCAGCCTACGGACTAGCGGGGCCACCTACGAGCAGTACTTC.

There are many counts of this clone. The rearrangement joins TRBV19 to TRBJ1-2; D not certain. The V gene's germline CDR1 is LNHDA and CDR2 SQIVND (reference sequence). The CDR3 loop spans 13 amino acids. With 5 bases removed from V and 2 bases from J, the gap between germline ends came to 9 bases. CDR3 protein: CASSLGGNYGYTF. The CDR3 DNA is TGTGCCAGTAGTTTAGGAGGAAACTATGGCTACACCTTC.

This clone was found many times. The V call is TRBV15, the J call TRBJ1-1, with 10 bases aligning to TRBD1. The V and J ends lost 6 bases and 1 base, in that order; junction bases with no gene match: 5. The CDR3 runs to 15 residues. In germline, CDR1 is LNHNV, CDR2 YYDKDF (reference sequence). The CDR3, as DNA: TGTGCCACCAGGACAGGGGGCGCTTCGAACACTGAAGCTTTCTTT. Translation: CATRTGGASNTEAFF. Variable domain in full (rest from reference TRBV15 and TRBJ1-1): DAMVIQNPRYQVTQFGKPVTLSCSQTLNHNVMYWYQQKSSQAPKLLFHYYDKDFNNEADTPDNFQSRRPNTSFCFLDIRSPGLGDTAMYLCATRTGGASNTEAFFGQGTRLTVV.

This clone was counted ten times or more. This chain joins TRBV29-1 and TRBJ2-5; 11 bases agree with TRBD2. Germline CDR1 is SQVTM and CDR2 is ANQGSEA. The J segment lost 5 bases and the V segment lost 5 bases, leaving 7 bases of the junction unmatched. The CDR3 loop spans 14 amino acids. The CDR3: CSVSSGRWSETQYF. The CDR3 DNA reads TGCAGCGTTTCTAGCGGGAGGTGGAGTGAGACCCAGTACTTC.

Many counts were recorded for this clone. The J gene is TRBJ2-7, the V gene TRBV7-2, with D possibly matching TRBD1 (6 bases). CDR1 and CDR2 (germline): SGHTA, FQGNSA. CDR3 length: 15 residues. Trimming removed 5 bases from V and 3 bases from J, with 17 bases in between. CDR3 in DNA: TGTGCCAGCAGCCCTCAGAGCGGACAGAGCTACGAGCAGTACTTC. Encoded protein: CASSPQSGQSYEQYF.

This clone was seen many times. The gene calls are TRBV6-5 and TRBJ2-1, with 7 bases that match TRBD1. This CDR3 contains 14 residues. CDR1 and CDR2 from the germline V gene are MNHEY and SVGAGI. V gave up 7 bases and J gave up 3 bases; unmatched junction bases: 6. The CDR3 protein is CASKSQGNYNEQFF. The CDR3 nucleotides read TGTGCCAGCAAATCACAGGGGAACTACAATGAGCAGTTCTTC.

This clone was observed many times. Here the CDR3 DNA reads TGTGCCAGCAGTCGCCTAGGACAGGGGGCGCGTGGCTACACCTTC. Its translation is CASSRLGQGARGYTF. This chain uses TRBV28 with TRBJ1-2; 11 bases are shared with TRBD1. CDR1 MDHEN and CDR2 SYDVKM come from the germline V gene. CDR3 length equals 15 residues. With V trimmed by 5 bases and J by 7 bases, 9 bases remained unmatched.

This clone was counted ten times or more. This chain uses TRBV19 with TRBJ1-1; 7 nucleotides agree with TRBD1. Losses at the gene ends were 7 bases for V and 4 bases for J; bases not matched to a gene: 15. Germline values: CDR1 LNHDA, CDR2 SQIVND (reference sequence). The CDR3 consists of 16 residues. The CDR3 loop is CASIAQGGRGSTEAFF. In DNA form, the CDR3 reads TGTGCCAGTATCGCCCAGGGGGGCAGGGGGTCCACTGAAGCTTTCTTT.

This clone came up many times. This CDR3 is CAWRQDHEAFF. The CDR3 DNA sequence: TGTGCCTGGAGACAGGACCATGAAGCTTTCTTT. The V gene is TRBV30, the J gene TRBJ1-1, with D perhaps TRBD1 (5 bases). This CDR3 has 11 residues. Germline CDR1 and CDR2: GTSNPN and SVGIG (reference sequence). V shed 3 bases and J shed 7 bases, with 9 bases lying between them.

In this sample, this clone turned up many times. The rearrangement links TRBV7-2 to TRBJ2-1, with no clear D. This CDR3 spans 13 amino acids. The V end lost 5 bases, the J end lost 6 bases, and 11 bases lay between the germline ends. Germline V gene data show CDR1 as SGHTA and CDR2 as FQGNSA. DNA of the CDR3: TGTGCCAGCAGCAAGAGAGGATCCAATGAGCAGTTCTTC. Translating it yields CASSKRGSNEQFF.

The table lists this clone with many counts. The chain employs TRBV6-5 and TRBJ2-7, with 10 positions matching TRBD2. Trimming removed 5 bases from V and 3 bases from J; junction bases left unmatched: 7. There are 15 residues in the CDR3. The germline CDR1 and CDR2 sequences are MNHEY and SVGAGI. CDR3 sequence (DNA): TGTGCCAGCAGTGTCCAGCGGGGGGGTAACTACGAGCAGTACTTC. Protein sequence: CASSVQRGGNYEQYF.